The clone carrying this T cell receptor (beta chain) was counted a few times. Its target is not known. The CDR3 is 18 amino acids. Germline values: CDR1 LGHNA, CDR2 YSLEER. The V end was cut by 0 bases, the J end by 5 bases, with 22 bases between. These data belong to a study of Ad26.COV2.S vaccination and SARS-CoV-2 variants. Study background: Dosing was one shot or two shots 56 days apart. Notes on the study in general: Possibly, TCR breadth and depth analyses underestimated total T cell responses. Substantial post-vaccination breadth of spike-specific CD8+ and CD4+ T cell responses was reported.

Generated by immunoSEQ multiplex PCR, the TCRdb table keeps only in-frame clones and is missing some. Of around 450,000 clones in the sample, 89% were seen once. Stated treatment: 15 to 20 received Ad26.COV2.S at low or high dose, single or two shots; a few received placebo; per-sample allocation not given. Samples analyzed were those drawn on day 63 after the first vaccine or placebo injection. An Ad26 vector expressing Wuhan-strain SARS-CoV-2 spike constituted the vaccine. J is TRBJ1-1 and V is TRBV4-3; D not certain. Sequencing was performed on peripheral blood, taken in a trial of Ad26.COV2.S vaccine versus placebo. This TCR derives from a person aged 18-65 years who received the Ad26.COV2.S COVID-19 vaccine or a placebo. CDR3 region: CASSQDGIPGGPLTEAFF. CDR3 DNA sequence: TGCGCCAGCAGCCAAGATGGGATCCCGGGTGGCCCTCTTACTGAAGCTTTCTTT.